This TCR beta chain was recovered during a study of T cells in Graves' hyperthyroidism and ophthalmopathy. Study-level points and caveats: A model using 13 V-J features told ophthalmopathy apart from stable hyperthyroidism.

Per germline, CDR1 LNHDA and CDR2 SQIVND (reference sequence). Trimming pared 3 bases from V and 3 bases from J, leaving 12 bases between. This CDR3 contains 14 residues. With regard to this clonotype: Antigen specificity is unknown.

There were TCR beta CDR3 regions amplified from RNA transcripts. During a first-round RT-PCR of the TCR CDR3, the HTBI primer set was used. TCRdb fed the multiplex PCR reads into MiXCR, producing one record per CDR3 protein. Here the sample spans hundreds of thousands of distinct CDR3 sequences, more than 20% being singletons. V usage is TRBV19 and J usage is TRBJ2-7; D is unresolved. Sequences were obtained from blood. This TCR derives from a man younger than 45 with Graves' ophthalmopathy. The CDR3 sequence: CASSMTTNSYEQYF. The CDR3 region has the DNA TGTGCCAGTAGTATGACAACCAACAGCTACGAGCAGTACTTC.